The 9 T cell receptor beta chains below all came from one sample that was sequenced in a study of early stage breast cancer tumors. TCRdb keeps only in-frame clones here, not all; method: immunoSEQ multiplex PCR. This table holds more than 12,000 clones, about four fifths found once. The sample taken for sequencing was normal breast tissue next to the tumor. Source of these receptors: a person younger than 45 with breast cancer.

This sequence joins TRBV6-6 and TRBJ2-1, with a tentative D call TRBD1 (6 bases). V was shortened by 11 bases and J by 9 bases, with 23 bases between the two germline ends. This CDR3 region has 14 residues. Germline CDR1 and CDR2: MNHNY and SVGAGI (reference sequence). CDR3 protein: CAANRDTPPGEQFF. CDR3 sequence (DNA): TGTGCCGCCAACCGGGACACCCCACCGGGTGAGCAGTTCTTC.

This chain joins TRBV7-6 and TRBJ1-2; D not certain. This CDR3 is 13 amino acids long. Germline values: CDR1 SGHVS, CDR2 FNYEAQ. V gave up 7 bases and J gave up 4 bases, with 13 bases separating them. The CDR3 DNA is TGTGCCAGCACCCCCTTTGCGGGCTATGGCTACACCTTC. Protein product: CASTPFAGYGYTF.

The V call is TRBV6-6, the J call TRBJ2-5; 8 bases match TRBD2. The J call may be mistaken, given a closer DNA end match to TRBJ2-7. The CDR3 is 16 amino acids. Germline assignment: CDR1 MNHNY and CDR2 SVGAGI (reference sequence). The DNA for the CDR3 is TGTGCCAGCAGTTACATGGGACTAGGGGGATCCTACGAGCAGTACTTC. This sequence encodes CASSYMGLGGSYEQYF.

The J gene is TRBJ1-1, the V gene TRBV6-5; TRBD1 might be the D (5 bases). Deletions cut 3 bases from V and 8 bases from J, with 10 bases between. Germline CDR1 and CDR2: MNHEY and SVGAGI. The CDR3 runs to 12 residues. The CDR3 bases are TGTGCCAGCAGTTATGGGGGTCGGGAAGCTTTCTTT. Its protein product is CASSYGGREAFF.

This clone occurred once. The CDR3 spells CASSSSGGLAGDTQYF. CDR3 nucleotide sequence: TGTGCCAGCAGCTCCTCAGGCGGCCTAGCGGGCGATACGCAGTATTTT. V is TRBV11-3 and J is TRBJ2-3; 8 bases agree with TRBD2. CDR3 length: 16 amino acids. Germline-derived CDR1 and CDR2 are SGHNT and YENEEA. The V and J ends lost 4 bases and 6 bases, in that order; junction bases with no gene match: 12.

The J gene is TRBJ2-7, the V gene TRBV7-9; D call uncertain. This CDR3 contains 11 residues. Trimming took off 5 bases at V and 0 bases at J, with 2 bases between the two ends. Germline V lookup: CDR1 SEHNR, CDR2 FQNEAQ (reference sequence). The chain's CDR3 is CASSPSYEQYF. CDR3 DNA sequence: TGTGCCAGCAGCCCCTCCTACGAGCAGTACTTC. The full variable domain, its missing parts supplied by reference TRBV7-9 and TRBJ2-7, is DTGVSQNPRHKITKRGQNVTFRCDPISEHNRLYWYRQTLGQGPEFLTYFQNEAQLEKSRLLSDRFSAERPKGSFSTLEIQRTEQGDSAMYLCASSPSYEQYFGPGTRLTVT.

CDR3 residues: CASSERIGTSGSIYTQYF. In DNA form, the CDR3 reads TGTGCCAGCAGTGAACGCATTGGGACTAGCGGGAGTATATATACGCAGTATTTT. The chain couples TRBV6-1 to TRBJ2-3; 14 nucleotides match TRBD2. Germline V lookup: CDR1 MNHNS, CDR2 SASEGT. The V segment lost 2 bases and the J segment 7 bases; nucleotides outside the gene matches: 11. The CDR3 sequence is 18 residues long.

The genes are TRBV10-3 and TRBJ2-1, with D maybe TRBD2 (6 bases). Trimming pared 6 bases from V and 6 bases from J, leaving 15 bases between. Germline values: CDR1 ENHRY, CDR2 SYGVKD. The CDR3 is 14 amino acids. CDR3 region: CAISRDSQGNEQFF. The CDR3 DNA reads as TGTGCCATCAGCCGGGACTCTCAAGGCAATGAGCAGTTCTTC.

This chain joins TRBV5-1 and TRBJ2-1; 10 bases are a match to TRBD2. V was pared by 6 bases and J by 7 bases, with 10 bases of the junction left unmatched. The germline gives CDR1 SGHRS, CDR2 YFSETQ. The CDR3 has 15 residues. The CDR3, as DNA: TGCGCCAGCACCGAGCGGGAGGGTAGGTGGAATGAGCAGTTCTTC. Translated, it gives CASTEREGRWNEQFF.